This T cell receptor (beta chain) was sequenced during a study of human T cells and chemical hapten exposure. Study-wide context: All patients underwent weekly scalp dosing with diphenylcyclopropenone for the full approximately 25-week study. Per-sample variation in TCR yield stemmed mainly from small pooled library volume differences.

This sample's time point: patch test 3, about 24 weeks after DPC sensitization. As for treatment: therapeutic diphenylcyclopropenone sensitization with weekly scalp DPC. Only after blood had been drawn was each patch test applied. Total RNA was isolated from whole blood that had not been fractionated. This clonotype was detected ten times or more. TCRdb itself ran the RACE reads through MiXCR, one entry per CDR3 protein. Of about 84,000 distinct CDR3 sequences in the sample, roughly a tenth are singletons; the top ten hold around 3.7%. The sample here was whole blood, taken in connection with sensitization to the hapten diphenylcyclopropenone (DPC). This sequence was found in a woman aged 50 to 65 with alopecia areata. Some clones in this sample may be carry-over from other donors' samples.

The CDR3 reads CASSFGVTQYF. CDR3 bases: TGTGCCAGCAGCTTTGGGGTTACGCAGTATTTT. The genes are TRBV7-2 and TRBJ2-3; D remains unclear. V shed 3 bases and J shed 8 bases, with 6 bases lying between them. The CDR3 length is 11 residues. Per the germline V gene, CDR1 is SGHTA and CDR2 is FQGNSA.